The 23 T cell receptor beta chains presented below share a single source sample, sequenced in a study of control samples from healthy donors and cancer patients. Clones were sequenced by immunoSEQ multiplex PCR, and TCRdb holds only the in-frame ones, with some missing. The sample has under 150,000 clones, approximately 95% seen once; the top ten hold approximately 4%. The sequencing input was blood. The receptor source for this set is a man younger than 45 in good health.

The chain recombines TRBV19 with TRBJ2-7; possibly TRBD1 for D (6 bases). The V end lost 5 bases, the J end lost 5 bases, and 10 bases lay between the germline ends. CDR1 is LNHDA and CDR2 is SQIVND in the germline V gene (reference sequence). The CDR3 covers 12 residues. Written as DNA, the CDR3 is TGTGCCAGTAGTCCTACAGGGAACGAGCAGTACTTC. It codes for CASSPTGNEQYF.

The CDR3 spells CASSQDRAKFDTIYF. The CDR3 DNA reads as TGCGCCAGCAGCCAAGATAGAGCCAAGTTCGACACCATATATTTT. The chain has TRBV4-3 and TRBJ1-3; D gene uncertain. CDR1 and CDR2 from the germline V gene are LGHNA and YSLEER. V lost 0 bases and J 8 bases, leaving 14 bases between the germline ends. The CDR3 totals 15 residues.

In its sample, this clone was seen once. This chain joins TRBV19 and TRBJ1-2, with 7 nucleotides matching TRBD1. The trim removed 9 bases at V and 0 bases at J, leaving 7 bases unmatched. CDR1 and CDR2 (germline): LNHDA, SQIVND (reference sequence). The CDR3 is made up of 14 amino acids. CDR3 in DNA: TGTGCCAGCAACCCTGGGACAGCTAACTATGGCTACACCTTC. This encodes CASNPGTANYGYTF.

V is TRBV2 and J is TRBJ2-3; 9 bases are a match to TRBD1. The CDR3 has 17 residues. Trimming removed 5 bases from V and 2 bases from J; junction bases left unmatched: 11. CDR1 is SNHLY, CDR2 FYNNEI, per germline. The CDR3 protein is CASSTPGTGFNTDTQYF. DNA of the CDR3: TGTGCCAGCAGTACCCCGGGGACAGGGTTCAACACAGATACGCAGTATTTT.

The V and J genes are TRBV29-1 and TRBJ2-1; 8 bases map to TRBD1. V shed 4 bases, J shed 15 bases, and the junction held 8 bases outside the gene matches. In germline, CDR1 is SQVTM, CDR2 ANQGSEA. The CDR3 runs 11 residues. CDR3 sequence reads: CSVAVETGVFF. The CDR3 DNA sequence: TGCAGCGTTGCCGTCGAGACAGGGGTGTTCTTC.

The sample holds many counts of this clone. The chain employs TRBV30 and TRBJ2-2; possibly TRBD2 for D (6 bases). Deletions cut 0 bases from V and 3 bases from J, with 11 bases between. The CDR3 is made up of 15 amino acids. From germline, CDR1 is GTSNPN and CDR2 SVGIG (reference sequence). The CDR3 loop is CAWSVLGEDTGELFF. Written as DNA, the CDR3 is TGTGCCTGGAGTGTACTGGGGGAGGACACCGGGGAGCTGTTTTTT. Using reference TRBV30 and TRBJ2-2 for the parts outside the CDR3, the full variable domain is SQTIHQWPATLVQPVGSPLSLECTVEGTSNPNLYWYRQAAGRGLQLLFYSVGIGQISSEVPQNLSASRPQDRQFILSSKKLLLSDSGFYLCAWSVLGEDTGELFFGEGSRLTVL.

This clone was picked up one time. The rearrangement uses TRBV25-1 and TRBJ1-1, with D possibly matching TRBD1 (5 bases). This CDR3 is built from 17 residues. The germline CDR1 and CDR2 sequences are MGHDK and SYGVNS. Trimming pared 6 bases from V and 6 bases from J, leaving 26 bases between. For the CDR3, the DNA is TGTGCCAGCAGAAGCCCCCGGGGGGTCCGGGGCGAGGCTGAAGCTTTCTTT. Translation gives CASRSPRGVRGEAEAFF.

The J gene is TRBJ1-2, the V gene TRBV5-4; D not resolved. CDR1 SGHNT and CDR2 YYREEE come from the germline V gene (reference sequence). The CDR3 has 17 residues. V lost 3 bases, J lost 4 bases, and 22 bases lay in between. The CDR3 DNA is TGTGCCAGCAGCTCGTATAGCGGAGGACCCCTAGGCTATGGCTACACCTTC. Protein sequence: CASSSYSGGPLGYGYTF.

The CDR3 sequence is CASSKTGTQPQHF. DNA of the CDR3: TGTGCCAGCAGTAAGACAGGTACTCAGCCCCAGCATTTT. The gene calls are TRBV6-5 and TRBJ1-5, with D possibly TRBD1 on 6 matching bases. This CDR3 is built from 13 residues. CDR1 is MNHEY, CDR2 SVGAGI, per germline. V lost 5 bases to trimming and J lost 6 bases, with 11 bases between them.

This clone appeared once. CDR3 DNA sequence: TGTGCCAGCAGCAATAGGGGGGGGACAGGGACCTTAGCCAAAAACATTCAGTACTTC. Translating it yields CASSNRGGTGTLAKNIQYF. The chain uses TRBV21-1 and TRBJ2-4; the table's D call of TRBD1 was not tested on the DNA. TRBV21-1 is tagged as a pseudogene. The length of the CDR3 is 19 residues.

This clone was detected only a few times. The chain couples TRBV11-2 to TRBJ2-3; a possible D gene is TRBD2 (5 bases). This CDR3 is 14 amino acids long. Trimming took 8 bases from V and 2 from J, leaving 14 bases between them. Germline loops: CDR1 SGHAT, CDR2 FQNNGV. The CDR3 here is CASARGLYTDTQYF. The CDR3 DNA reads TGTGCCAGCGCCCGGGGTCTATACACAGATACGCAGTATTTT.

The chain carries TRBV7-9 and TRBJ2-7; D gene uncertain. Germline CDR1 SEHNR, CDR2 FQNEAQ (reference sequence). The V end was cut by 7 bases, the J end by 5 bases, with 15 bases between. The CDR3 is 13 amino acids. The CDR3 DNA reads TGTGCCAGCAACACTGTTATGGGCCACGAGCAGTACTTC. It translates to CASNTVMGHEQYF.

This chain connects TRBV9 to TRBJ2-2; 12 nucleotides line up with TRBD2. In germline, CDR1 is SGDLS, CDR2 YYNGEE. The CDR3 runs 19 residues. With V trimmed by 0 bases and J by 4 bases, 10 bases remained unmatched. In DNA, the CDR3 is TGTGCCAGCAGCGTAGGTTGGCTAGCGGGGGGGCCGGGCACCGGGGAGCTGTTTTTT. Encoded protein: CASSVGWLAGGPGTGELFF.

The chain is built from TRBV9 and TRBJ1-1, with a possible D match to TRBD1 (6 bases). CDR3 length equals 12 residues. Germline values: CDR1 SGDLS, CDR2 YYNGEE. Trimming removed 2 bases at V and 7 bases at J, with 9 bases between. The CDR3 loop is CASSVEGGEAFF. In nucleotides, the CDR3 is TGTGCCAGCAGCGTCGAGGGGGGTGAAGCTTTCTTT.

The chain is built from TRBV3-1 (or the pseudogene TRBV3-2) and TRBJ2-7; 11 nucleotides align to TRBD2. Trimming removed 6 bases from V and 1 base from J; junction bases left unmatched: 8. The CDR3 spans 16 residues. The V gene's germline CDR1 is LGHDT and CDR2 YNNKEL (reference sequence). In nucleotides, the CDR3 is TGTGCCAGCAGTCATCCGACTAGCGGGGTTTCCTACGAGCAGTACTTC. Translating gives CASSHPTSGVSYEQYF.

Comment on this clone: Different DNA sequences within this sample yield the same CDR3. Here the CDR3 DNA reads TGTGCCAGCAGCTTAATATCCTACGAGCAGTACTTC. Protein product: CASSLISYEQYF. The rearrangement links TRBV7-8 to TRBJ2-7; D is uncertain. V was cut by 2 bases and J by 1 base, with 3 bases left in between. The CDR3 loop spans 12 amino acids. Germline assignment: CDR1 SGHVS and CDR2 FQNEAQ.

This chain links TRBV7-2 with TRBJ1-5, with unresolved D. Between the trimmed V and J ends, which lost 2 bases and 4 bases, there was a span of 12 bases. CDR3 length: 15 residues. CDR1 and CDR2 (germline): SGHTA, FQGNSA. CDR3 coding DNA: TGTGCCAGCAGCTTACGTAACAGCGGAAATCAGCCCCAGCATTTT. It specifies CASSLRNSGNQPQHF.

This chain joins TRBV19 and TRBJ1-5; D possibly corresponds to TRBD1 (6 bases). CDR3 size: 16 residues. Per germline, CDR1 LNHDA and CDR2 SQIVND (reference sequence). V lost 3 bases to trimming and J lost 4 bases, with 16 bases between them. The CDR3: CASSMKGRGANQPQHF. CDR3 in DNA: TGTGCCAGTAGTATGAAGGGTAGGGGGGCGAATCAGCCCCAGCATTTT.

The sample holds one count of this clone. The chain carries TRBV5-8 and TRBJ2-7, with D possibly matching TRBD1 (6 bases). The V gene lost 0 bases and the J gene lost 3 bases, with 16 bases spanning the gap. The CDR3 is 16 residues long. In germline, CDR1 is SGHTS, CDR2 YDEGEE. CDR3 nucleotide sequence: TGTGCCAGCAGCTTGGGTGGACAGCTCAAATTCTACGAGCAGTACTTC. Translated: CASSLGGQLKFYEQYF.

The genes are TRBV2 and TRBJ2-1; 7 bases line up with TRBD2. Germline-derived CDR1 and CDR2 are SNHLY and FYNNEI. This CDR3 has 16 amino acids. Trimming at V came to 10 bases and at J to 1 base, leaving 13 bases not matched to a gene. In DNA, the CDR3 is TGTGCCACCTCGAACCAAGGACTAGAATCCTACAATGAGCAGTTCTTC. Protein product: CATSNQGLESYNEQFF.

This sequence joins TRBV7-8 and TRBJ2-7, with D possibly called TRBD1 or TRBD2 (5 bases each). V was cut by 5 bases and J by 0 bases, with 17 bases left in between. Per the germline V gene, CDR1 is SGHVS and CDR2 is FQNEAQ. The CDR3 has 16 amino acids. The CDR3 DNA is TGTGCCAGCAGCCGCCCTCGGGAAGGGGCCTCCTACGAGCAGTACTTC. Protein sequence: CASSRPREGASYEQYF.

This clone was seen a single time. This rearrangement joins TRBV10-3 to TRBJ1-2; 8 bases line up with TRBD1. J was trimmed by 4 bases and V by 4 bases; bases with no gene match: 5. The CDR3 has 14 amino acids. The germline V gene encodes CDR1 ENHRY and CDR2 SYGVKD. The CDR3 is CAISVRTGSYGYTF. The CDR3 coding sequence is TGTGCCATCAGTGTTCGGACAGGGTCCTATGGCTACACCTTC.

This sequence joins TRBV7-2 and TRBJ2-6; TRBD2 agrees at 7 bases. CDR1 is SGHTA, CDR2 FQGNSA, per germline. This CDR3 is built from 16 residues. Trimming removed 6 bases from V and 0 bases from J; junction bases left unmatched: 5. CDR3 sequence: CASRPWGGSGANVLTF. CDR3 coding DNA: TGTGCCAGCAGACCATGGGGGGGCTCTGGGGCCAACGTCCTGACTTTC.